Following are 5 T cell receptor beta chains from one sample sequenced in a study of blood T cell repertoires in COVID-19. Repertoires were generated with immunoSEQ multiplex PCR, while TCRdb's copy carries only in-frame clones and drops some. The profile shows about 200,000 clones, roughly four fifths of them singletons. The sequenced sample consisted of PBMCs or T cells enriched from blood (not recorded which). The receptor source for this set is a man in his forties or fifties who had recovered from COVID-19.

CDR3 sequence (DNA): TGTGCCACCAGCAGCCGGGGGGCAGCCAGTAACTATGGCTACACCTTC. It yields the protein CATSSRGAASNYGYTF. The chain is built from TRBV15 and TRBJ1-2, with D possibly TRBD1 on 6 matching bases. V lost 3 bases to trimming and J lost 1 base, with 15 bases between them. From germline, CDR1 is LNHNV and CDR2 YYDKDF (reference sequence). There are 16 residues in the CDR3.

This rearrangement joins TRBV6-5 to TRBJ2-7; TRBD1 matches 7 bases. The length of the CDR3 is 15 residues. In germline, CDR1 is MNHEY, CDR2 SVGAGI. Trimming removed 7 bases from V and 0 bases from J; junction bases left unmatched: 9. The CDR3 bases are TGTGCCAGCACCCAACAGGGGACAAGCTCCTACGAGCAGTACTTC. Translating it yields CASTQQGTSSYEQYF.

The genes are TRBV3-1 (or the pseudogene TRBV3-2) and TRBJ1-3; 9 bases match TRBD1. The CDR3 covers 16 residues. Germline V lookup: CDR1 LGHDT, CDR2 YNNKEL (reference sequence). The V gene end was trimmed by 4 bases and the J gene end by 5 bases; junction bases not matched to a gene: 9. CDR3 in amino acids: CASSRETGTGRNTIYF. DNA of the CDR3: TGTGCCAGCAGCCGCGAAACAGGGACAGGGAGAAACACCATATATTTT.

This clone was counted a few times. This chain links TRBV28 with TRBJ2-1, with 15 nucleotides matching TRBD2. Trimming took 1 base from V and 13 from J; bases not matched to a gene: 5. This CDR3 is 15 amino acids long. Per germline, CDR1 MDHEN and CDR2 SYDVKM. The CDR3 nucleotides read TGTGCCAGCAGTTTATCGGGACTAGCGGGAGGACACCAGTTCTTC. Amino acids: CASSLSGLAGGHQFF.

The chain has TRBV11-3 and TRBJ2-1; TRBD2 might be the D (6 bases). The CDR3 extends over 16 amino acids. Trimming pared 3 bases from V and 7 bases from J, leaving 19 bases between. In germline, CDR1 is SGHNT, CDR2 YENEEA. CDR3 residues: CASSLDPGNAGNEQFF. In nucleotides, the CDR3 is TGTGCCAGCAGCTTGGATCCGGGTAACGCGGGGAATGAGCAGTTCTTC.